This TCR beta chain was documented in a study of cytomegalovirus exposure and HLA in healthy donors. Germline V lookup: CDR1 MDHEN, CDR2 SYDVKM. V gave up 2 bases and J gave up 2 bases; unmatched junction bases: 5. CDR3 length equals 15 residues. PCR employed 60 Vbeta and 13 Jbeta primers. Sequenced by immunoSEQ multiplex PCR; TCRdb stores in-frame clones only, minus some. The data contain about 130,000 clones, 83% of them singletons. This rearrangement joins TRBV28 to TRBJ2-7, with 8 bases identical to TRBD2. The sequenced sample consisted of PBMCs. The receptor was derived from a woman between 35 and 50 years old in good health and CMV-seropositive. The CDR3 nucleotides are TGTGCCAGCAGTTTACTAGCGGGCCTAACCTACGAGCAGTACTTC. Translation: CASSLLAGLTYEQYF.